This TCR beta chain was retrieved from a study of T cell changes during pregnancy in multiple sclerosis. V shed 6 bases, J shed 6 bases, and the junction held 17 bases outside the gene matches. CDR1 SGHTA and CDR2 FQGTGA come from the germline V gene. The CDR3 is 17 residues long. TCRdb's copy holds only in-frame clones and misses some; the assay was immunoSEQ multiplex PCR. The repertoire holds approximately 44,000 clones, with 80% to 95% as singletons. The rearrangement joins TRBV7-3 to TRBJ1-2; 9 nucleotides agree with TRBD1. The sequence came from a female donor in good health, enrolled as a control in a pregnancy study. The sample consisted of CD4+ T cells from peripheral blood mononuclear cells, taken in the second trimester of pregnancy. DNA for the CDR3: TGTGCCAGCAGTTCCGGGACAGGGCTCCCCGGGGCTGATGGCTACACCTTC. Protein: CASSSGTGLPGADGYTF. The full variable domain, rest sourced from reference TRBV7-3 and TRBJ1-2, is GAGVSQTPSNKVTEKGKYVELRCDPISGHTALYWYRQSLGQGPEFLIYFQGTGAADDSGLPNDRFFAVRPEGSVSTLKIQRTERGDSAVYLCASSSGTGLPGADGYTFGSGTRLTVV.